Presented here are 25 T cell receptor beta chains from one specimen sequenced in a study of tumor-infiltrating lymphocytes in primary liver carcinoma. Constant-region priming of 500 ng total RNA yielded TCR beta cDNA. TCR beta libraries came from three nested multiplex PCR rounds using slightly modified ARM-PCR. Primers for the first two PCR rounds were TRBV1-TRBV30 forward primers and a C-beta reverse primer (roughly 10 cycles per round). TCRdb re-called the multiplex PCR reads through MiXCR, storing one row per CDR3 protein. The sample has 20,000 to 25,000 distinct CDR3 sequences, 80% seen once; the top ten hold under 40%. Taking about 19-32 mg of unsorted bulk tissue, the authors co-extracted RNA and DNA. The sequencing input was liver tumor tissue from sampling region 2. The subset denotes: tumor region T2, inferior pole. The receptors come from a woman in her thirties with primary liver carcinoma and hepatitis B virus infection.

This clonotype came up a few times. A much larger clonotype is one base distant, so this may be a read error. CDR3 nucleotides: TGTGCCAGCACCCCTATCGGGTCGCCCTCCTACGAGCAGTACTTC. This encodes CASTPIGSPSYEQYF. This chain joins TRBV7-2 and TRBJ2-7, with D unclear. V gave up 7 bases and J gave up 0 bases, with 16 bases separating them. In germline, CDR1 is SGHTA, CDR2 FQGNSA. This CDR3 region has 15 residues.

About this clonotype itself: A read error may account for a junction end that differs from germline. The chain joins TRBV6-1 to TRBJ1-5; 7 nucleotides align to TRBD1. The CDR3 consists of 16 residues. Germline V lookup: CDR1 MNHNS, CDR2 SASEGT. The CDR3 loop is CARSEQGSVPSQSQHF. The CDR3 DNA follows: TGTGCCAGAAGTGAACAGGGGAGCGTCCCCAGCCAGTCCCAGCATTTT.

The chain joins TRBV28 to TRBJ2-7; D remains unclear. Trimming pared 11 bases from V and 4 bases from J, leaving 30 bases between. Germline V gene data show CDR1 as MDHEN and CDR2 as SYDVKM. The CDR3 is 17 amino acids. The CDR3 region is CAYSLPLDGWYSYEQYF. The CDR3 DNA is TGTGCCTACAGCCTCCCTTTGGACGGATGGTACTCGTACGAGCAGTACTTC.

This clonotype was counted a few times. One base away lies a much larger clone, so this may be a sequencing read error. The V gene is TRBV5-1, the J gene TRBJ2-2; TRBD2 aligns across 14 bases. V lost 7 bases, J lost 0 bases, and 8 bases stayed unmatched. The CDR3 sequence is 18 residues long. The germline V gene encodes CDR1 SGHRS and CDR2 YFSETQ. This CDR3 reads CASLPGLAGESNTGELFF. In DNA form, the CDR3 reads TGCGCCAGCTTACCGGGACTAGCGGGAGAATCGAACACCGGGGAGCTGTTTTTT.

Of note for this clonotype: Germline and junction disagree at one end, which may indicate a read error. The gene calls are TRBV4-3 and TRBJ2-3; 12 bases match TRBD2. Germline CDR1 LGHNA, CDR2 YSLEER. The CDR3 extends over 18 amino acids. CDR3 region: CASSQEGLAGGPSDTQYF. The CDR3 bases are TGCGCCAGTAGCCAAGAGGGTCTAGCGGGAGGGCCATCAGATACGCAGTATTTT.

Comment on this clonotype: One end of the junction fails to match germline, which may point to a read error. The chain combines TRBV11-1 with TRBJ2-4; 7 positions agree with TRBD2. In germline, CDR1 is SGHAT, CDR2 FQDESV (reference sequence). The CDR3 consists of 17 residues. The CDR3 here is CASIFPGTSGTKNIQYF. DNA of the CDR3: TGTGCCAGCATCTTTCCCGGGACCAGCGGGACCAAAAACATCCAGTACTTC.

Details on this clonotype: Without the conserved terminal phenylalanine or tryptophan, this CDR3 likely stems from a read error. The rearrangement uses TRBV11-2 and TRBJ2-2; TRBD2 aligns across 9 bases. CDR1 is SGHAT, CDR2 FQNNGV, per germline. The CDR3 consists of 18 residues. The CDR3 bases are TGTCCCAGCAGCTCACCCCGAGCGGGAGGCCCGAACACCGAGGAGCTGTTTTTA. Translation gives CPSSSPRAGGPNTEELFL.

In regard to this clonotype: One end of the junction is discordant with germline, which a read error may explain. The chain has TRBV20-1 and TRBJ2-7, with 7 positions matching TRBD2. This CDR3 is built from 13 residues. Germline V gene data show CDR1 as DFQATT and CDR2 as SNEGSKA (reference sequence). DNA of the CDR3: TGTAGTGTTCCCGGACTAGTTAGTGACGAGCAGTACTTC. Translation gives CSVPGLVSDEQYF.

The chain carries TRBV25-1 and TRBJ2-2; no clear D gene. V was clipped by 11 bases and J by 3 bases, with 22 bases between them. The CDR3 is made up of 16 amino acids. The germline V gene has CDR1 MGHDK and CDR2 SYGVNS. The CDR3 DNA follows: TGTGCCCTTCGTGGCGCTTCGTCGCATTACACCGGGGAGCTGTTTTTT. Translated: CALRGASSHYTGELFF.

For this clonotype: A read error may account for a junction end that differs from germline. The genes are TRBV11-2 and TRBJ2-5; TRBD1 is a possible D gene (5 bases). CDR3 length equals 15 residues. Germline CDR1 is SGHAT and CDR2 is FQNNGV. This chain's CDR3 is CARSFLTTAVETQYF. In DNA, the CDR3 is TGTGCCAGAAGCTTTTTAACGACAGCCGTTGAGACCCAGTACTTC.

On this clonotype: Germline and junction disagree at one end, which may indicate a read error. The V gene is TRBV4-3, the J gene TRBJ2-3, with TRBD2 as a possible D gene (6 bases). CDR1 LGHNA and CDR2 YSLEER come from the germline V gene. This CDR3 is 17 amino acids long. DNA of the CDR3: TGCGCCAGTAGCCACCGCATAGGGGACCCCTCATCGGGGAGGCAATATTTT. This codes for CASSHRIGDPSSGRQYF.

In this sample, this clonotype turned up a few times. The DNA of the CDR3 is TGTGCCAGGAGCACGTACCCAGGGAGCGAAGAGACCCAGTACTTC. This translates into CARSTYPGSEETQYF. The V gene is TRBV12-3 or TRBV12-4, the J gene TRBJ2-5, with D perhaps assigned TRBD1 or TRBD2 (5 bases each). The CDR3 runs 15 residues. With 9 bases removed from V and 3 bases from J, the gap between germline ends came to 20 bases.

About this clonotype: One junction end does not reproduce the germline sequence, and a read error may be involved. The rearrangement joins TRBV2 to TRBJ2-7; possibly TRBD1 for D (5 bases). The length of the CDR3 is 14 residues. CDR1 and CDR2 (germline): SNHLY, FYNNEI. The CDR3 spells CATEARQGVHEQGF. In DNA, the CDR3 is TGTGCTACCGAAGCCCGGCAGGGCGTCCACGAGCAGGGCTTC.

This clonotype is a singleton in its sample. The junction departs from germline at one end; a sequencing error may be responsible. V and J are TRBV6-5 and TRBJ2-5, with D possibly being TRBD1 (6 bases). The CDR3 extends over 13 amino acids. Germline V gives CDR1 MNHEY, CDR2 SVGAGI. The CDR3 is CASSTDRRLTLYF. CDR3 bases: TGTGCCAGCAGTACCGACAGGAGGCTGACCCTGTACTTT.

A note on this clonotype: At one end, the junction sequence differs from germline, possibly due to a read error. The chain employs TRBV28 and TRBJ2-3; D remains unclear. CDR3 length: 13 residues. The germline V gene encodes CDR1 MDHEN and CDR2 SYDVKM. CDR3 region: CASSFNSADRQYF. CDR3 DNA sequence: TGTGCGAGCAGTTTTAACAGTGCTGATAGGCAGTATTTT.

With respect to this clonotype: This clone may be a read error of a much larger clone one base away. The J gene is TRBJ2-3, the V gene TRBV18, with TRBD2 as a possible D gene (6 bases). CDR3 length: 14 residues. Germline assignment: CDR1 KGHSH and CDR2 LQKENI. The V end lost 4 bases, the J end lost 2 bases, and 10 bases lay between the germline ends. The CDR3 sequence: CASSLRGVTDTQYF. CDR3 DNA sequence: TGTGCCAGCTCACTCCGCGGGGTCACAGATACGCAGTATTTT.

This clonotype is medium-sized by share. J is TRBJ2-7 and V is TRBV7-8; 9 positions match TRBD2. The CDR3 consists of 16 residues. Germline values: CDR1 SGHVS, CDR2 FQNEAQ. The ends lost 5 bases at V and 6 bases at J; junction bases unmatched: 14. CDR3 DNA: TGTGCCAGCAGCCCATTACTAGCGGGCGAAGGCCTCGAGCAGTACTTC. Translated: CASSPLLAGEGLEQYF.

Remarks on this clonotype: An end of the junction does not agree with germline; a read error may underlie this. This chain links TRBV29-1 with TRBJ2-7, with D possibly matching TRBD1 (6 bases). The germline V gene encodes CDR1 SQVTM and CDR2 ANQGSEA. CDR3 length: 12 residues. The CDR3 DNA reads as TGTAGTGCAGGGGCAGGGACCTACGAGCAGTACTTC. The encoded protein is CSAGAGTYEQYF.

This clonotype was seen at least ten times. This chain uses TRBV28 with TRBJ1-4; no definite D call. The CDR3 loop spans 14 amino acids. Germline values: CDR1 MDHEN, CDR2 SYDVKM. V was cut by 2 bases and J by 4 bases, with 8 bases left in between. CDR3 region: CASSLLQFNEKLFF. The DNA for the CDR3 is TGTGCCAGCAGTTTACTACAGTTTAATGAAAAACTGTTTTTT. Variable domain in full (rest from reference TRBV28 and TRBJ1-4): DVKVTQSSRYLVKRTGEKVFLECVQDMDHENMFWYRQDPGLGLRLIYFSYDVKMKEKGDIPEGYSVSREKKERFSLILESASTNQTSMYLCASSLLQFNEKLFFGSGTQLSVL.

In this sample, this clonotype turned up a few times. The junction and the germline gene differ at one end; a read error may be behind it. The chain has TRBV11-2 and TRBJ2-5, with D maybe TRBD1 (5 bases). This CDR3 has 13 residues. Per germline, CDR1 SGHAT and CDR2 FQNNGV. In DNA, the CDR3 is TGTGCCAGCAGTCCTAGACAGATAGAGACCCAATGCTTC. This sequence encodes CASSPRQIETQCF.

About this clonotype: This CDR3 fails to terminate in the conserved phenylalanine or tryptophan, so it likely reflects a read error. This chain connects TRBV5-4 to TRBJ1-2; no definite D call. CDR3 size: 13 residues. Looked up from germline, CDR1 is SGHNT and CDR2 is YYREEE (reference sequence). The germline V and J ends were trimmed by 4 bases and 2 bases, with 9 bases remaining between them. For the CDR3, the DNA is TGTGCCAGCAGCCCATTCCAGAACTATGGCTACACCTCC. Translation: CASSPFQNYGYTS.

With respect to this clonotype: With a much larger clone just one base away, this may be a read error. CDR3 loop: CVSSFRGASTYNEQFF. The CDR3 nucleotides read TGTGTCAGCAGTTTCAGAGGGGCTAGCACCTACAATGAGCAGTTCTTC. The chain uses TRBV12-3 or TRBV12-4 and TRBJ2-1; D tentatively fits TRBD1 or TRBD2 (5 bases each). This CDR3 is built from 16 residues.

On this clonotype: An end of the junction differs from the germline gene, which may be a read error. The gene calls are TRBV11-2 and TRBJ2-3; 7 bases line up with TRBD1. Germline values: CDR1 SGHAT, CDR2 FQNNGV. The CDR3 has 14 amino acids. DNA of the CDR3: TGTGCCAGCAGCCTAGACAGGGAGATCGATACGCAGTATTTT. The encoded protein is CASSLDREIDTQYF.

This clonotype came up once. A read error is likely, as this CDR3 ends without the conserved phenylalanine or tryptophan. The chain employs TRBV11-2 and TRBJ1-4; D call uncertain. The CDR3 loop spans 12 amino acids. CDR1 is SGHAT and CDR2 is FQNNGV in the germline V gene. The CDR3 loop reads CVSSPWRGKLFL. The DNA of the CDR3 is TGTGTCAGCAGCCCCTGGCGGGGAAAACTGTTTTTG.

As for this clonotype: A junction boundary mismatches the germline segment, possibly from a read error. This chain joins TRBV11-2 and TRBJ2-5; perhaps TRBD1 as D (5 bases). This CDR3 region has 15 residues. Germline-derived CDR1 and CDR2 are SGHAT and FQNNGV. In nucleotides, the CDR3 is TGTGCCAGCAGCCTTTTGACGACAGTCGCTGAGACCAAGTACTTC. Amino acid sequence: CASSLLTTVAETKYF.